These 30 T cell receptor beta chains were all obtained from the same sample, sequenced in a study of blood T cell repertoires in COVID-19. Profiled with immunoSEQ multiplex PCR; TCRdb holds only in-frame clones, not every one. This table holds approximately 240,000 clones, 80% to 90% found once. Sequencing was performed on peripheral blood. The receptors stem from a woman in her sixties or seventies who had recovered from COVID-19.

The chain is built from TRBV12-3 or TRBV12-4 and TRBJ1-2; TRBD1 is a possible D gene (6 bases). The CDR3 is 13 amino acids. Trimming left V 3 bases short and J 2 bases short, with 7 bases between. CDR3 sequence (DNA): TGTGCCAGCAGTTTCCAGGGGAACTATGGCTACACCTTC. It specifies CASSFQGNYGYTF.

The chain recombines TRBV7-9 with TRBJ1-2, with D maybe TRBD1 (5 bases). The CDR3 extends over 12 amino acids. V was clipped by 5 bases and J by 4 bases, with 8 bases between them. In germline, CDR1 is SEHNR, CDR2 FQNEAQ (reference sequence). CDR3 nucleotides: TGTGCCAGCAGCGGACAAACCTATGGCTACACCTTC. Residues: CASSGQTYGYTF.

V is TRBV4-3 and J is TRBJ2-1; D is ambiguous. The CDR3 has 16 residues. Germline CDR1 reads LGHNA; CDR2 reads YSLEER. V lost 0 bases to trimming and J lost 0 bases, with 9 bases between them. CDR3 residues: CASSQDEWSSYNEQFF. The CDR3 DNA follows: TGCGCCAGCAGCCAAGATGAGTGGAGCTCCTACAATGAGCAGTTCTTC.

This clone turned up a few times. The chain joins TRBV5-1 to TRBJ1-1; 7 bases are shared with TRBD1. The CDR3 runs 16 residues. V lost 3 bases to trimming and J lost 0 bases; unmatched junction nucleotides: 8. Germline CDR1 reads SGHRS; CDR2 reads YFSETQ. CDR3 DNA sequence: TGCGCCAGCAGCTACCACGGAGGGGGCTTGAACACTGAAGCTTTCTTT. Amino acids: CASSYHGGGLNTEAFF.

The gene calls are TRBV7-8 and TRBJ2-5; maybe TRBD1 (5 bases). Trimming took 0 bases from V and 4 from J, leaving 6 bases between them. The CDR3 extends over 13 amino acids. Germline V gene data show CDR1 as SGHVS and CDR2 as FQNEAQ. The chain's CDR3 is CASSLAQGETQYF. The CDR3 nucleotides are TGTGCCAGCAGCTTAGCCCAGGGAGAGACCCAGTACTTC.

V and J are TRBV3-1 (or the pseudogene TRBV3-2) and TRBJ2-1; D gene uncertain. Germline V lookup: CDR1 LGHDT, CDR2 YNNKEL (reference sequence). This CDR3 spans 15 amino acids. The V end was cut by 5 bases, the J end by 0 bases, with 11 bases between. The CDR3 spells CASSVRPSSYNEQFF. In DNA, the CDR3 is TGTGCCAGCAGCGTCCGTCCGAGCTCCTACAATGAGCAGTTCTTC.

V usage is TRBV6-5 and J usage is TRBJ2-1, with TRBD2 matching 7 bases. The CDR3 covers 11 residues. The V and J ends lost 4 bases and 9 bases, in that order; junction bases with no gene match: 0. In germline, CDR1 is MNHEY, CDR2 SVGAGI. CDR3 loop: CASSWGGEQFF. The CDR3 DNA follows: TGTGCCAGCAGTTGGGGGGGTGAGCAGTTCTTC.

The V gene is TRBV3-1 (or the pseudogene TRBV3-2), the J gene TRBJ1-1, with 7 bases that match TRBD1. The CDR3 is 13 amino acids. Trimming removed 4 bases from V and 5 bases from J; junction bases left unmatched: 4. Germline V CDR1 and CDR2: LGHDT, YNNKEL (reference sequence). CDR3 region: CASSPTGNTEAFF. In DNA, the CDR3 is TGTGCCAGCAGCCCGACAGGGAATACTGAAGCTTTCTTT.

This clone was seen just once. This chain connects TRBV11-2 to TRBJ2-1, with a possible D match to TRBD2 (6 bases). Germline CDR1 reads SGHAT; CDR2 reads FQNNGV. Trimming pared 5 bases from V and 9 bases from J, leaving 17 bases between. This CDR3 comprises 14 residues. The DNA of the CDR3 is TGTGCCAGCAGCCCGAGCTGGGTCGGGGGTGAGCAGTTCTTC. Translating it yields CASSPSWVGGEQFF. The whole variable domain, remainder taken from reference TRBV11-2 and TRBJ2-1, is EAGVAQSPRYKIIEKRQSVAFWCNPISGHATLYWYQQILGQGPKLLIQFQNNGVVDDSQLPKDRFSAERLKGVDSTLKIQPAKLEDSAVYLCASSPSWVGGEQFFGPGTRLTVL.

The chain combines TRBV9 with TRBJ1-1, with TRBD1 matching 7 bases. This CDR3 is 17 amino acids long. Germline trimming cut 0 bases from V and 0 bases from J; bases unmatched to any gene: 8. Germline CDR1 is SGDLS and CDR2 is YYNGEE. In DNA, the CDR3 is TGTGCCAGCAGCGTAGCGGGGGACAGCCCGATGAACACTGAAGCTTTCTTT. This encodes CASSVAGDSPMNTEAFF.

CDR3 sequence: CASSLSGALSNQPQHF. The CDR3 DNA reads as TGTGCCAGCAGTTTATCGGGGGCCCTTAGCAATCAGCCCCAGCATTTT. This sequence joins TRBV27 and TRBJ1-5; perhaps TRBD1 as D (6 bases). V was shortened by 0 bases and J by 0 bases, with 9 bases between the two germline ends. The CDR3 consists of 16 residues. The V gene's germline CDR1 is MNHEY and CDR2 SMNVEV (reference sequence).

The chain combines TRBV18 with TRBJ2-1; 11 bases match TRBD2. After removal of 5 bases from V and 6 bases from J, the junction contained 3 bases not matched to a gene. This CDR3 comprises 14 residues. Germline V gene sequence: CDR1 KGHSH, CDR2 LQKENI. The CDR3 is CASSGTSGLNEQFF. As DNA, the CDR3 is TGTGCCAGCTCAGGGACTAGCGGCCTCAATGAGCAGTTCTTC.

CDR3 in DNA: TGTGCCAGCAGCCAAGATATCAGGCCCTCGAGCTCCTACAATGAGCAGTTCTTC. Protein product: CASSQDIRPSSSYNEQFF. The V gene is TRBV3-1 (or the pseudogene TRBV3-2), the J gene TRBJ2-1; D remains unclear. Trimming left V 0 bases short and J 0 bases short, with 15 bases between. The CDR3 totals 18 residues. The V gene's germline CDR1 is LGHDT and CDR2 YNNKEL (reference sequence).

The chain combines TRBV3-1 (or the pseudogene TRBV3-2) with TRBJ1-2; the match to TRBD1 covers 9 bases. V shed 4 bases and J 5 bases; nucleotides not matched to a gene: 8. The germline V gene has CDR1 LGHDT and CDR2 YNNKEL (reference sequence). The CDR3 consists of 15 residues. The CDR3 loop is CASSPNTGGAYGYTF. The CDR3 DNA reads TGTGCCAGCAGCCCAAATACAGGGGGCGCTTATGGCTACACCTTC.

The chain employs TRBV5-5 and TRBJ2-6; 7 bases are shared with TRBD1. CDR1 SGHKS and CDR2 YYEKEE come from the germline V gene (reference sequence). The CDR3 sequence is 19 residues long. With 0 bases clipped from V and 5 bases from J, the junction kept 14 bases outside the gene matches. This CDR3 is CASSLVQGLTRGRANVLTF. The CDR3 coding sequence is TGTGCCAGCAGCTTGGTACAGGGGCTGACCAGAGGGAGGGCCAACGTCCTGACTTTC.

The chain carries TRBV5-6 and TRBJ1-5, with 9 positions matching TRBD1. There are 16 residues in the CDR3. The J segment lost 6 bases and the V segment lost 2 bases, leaving 9 bases of the junction unmatched. Germline loops: CDR1 SGHDT, CDR2 YYEEEE. The CDR3 region is CASSFGTGLFGQPQHF. The DNA of the CDR3 is TGTGCCAGCAGCTTTGGGACAGGGCTGTTCGGTCAGCCCCAGCATTTT. The full variable domain, completed using reference TRBV5-6 and TRBJ1-5, is DAGVTQSPTHLIKTRGQQVTLRCSPKSGHDTVSWYQQALGQGPQFIFQYYEEEERQRGNFPDRFSGHQFPNYSSELNVNALLLGDSALYLCASSFGTGLFGQPQHFGDGTRLSIL.

There are a few counts of this clone. The gene calls are TRBV5-1 and TRBJ1-1; perhaps TRBD1 as D (6 bases). CDR1 and CDR2 (germline): SGHRS, YFSETQ. The CDR3 runs 14 residues. The V gene lost 0 bases and the J gene lost 8 bases, with 14 bases spanning the gap. CDR3 DNA sequence: TGCGCCAGCAGCTTGGAAACAGGGACCCCAGAAGCTTTCTTT. Its translation: CASSLETGTPEAFF.

This rearrangement joins TRBV1 to TRBJ2-3; the table's D call, TRBD2, has no DNA check behind it. TRBV1 is shown as a pseudogene. CDR3 length equals 17 residues. Here the CDR3 DNA reads TGCACCAGCAGCCTCAGGGGGGAGCGGGGGGGCTCAGATACGCAGTATTTT. Its translation is CTSSLRGERGGSDTQYF.

The chain carries TRBV19 and TRBJ1-1, with TRBD1 as a possible D gene (6 bases). V was shortened by 2 bases and J by 3 bases, with 10 bases between the two germline ends. CDR1 is LNHDA, CDR2 SQIVND, per germline (reference sequence). The CDR3 has 14 residues. The CDR3 DNA is TGTGCCAGTAGTATATCGGCAGGGGACACTGAAGCTTTCTTT. Amino acids: CASSISAGDTEAFF.

This clone came up once. The gene calls are TRBV5-4 and TRBJ2-7, with TRBD2 matching over 8 bases. The CDR3 totals 14 residues. The germline V gene has CDR1 SGHNT and CDR2 YYREEE (reference sequence). Germline trimming cut 2 bases from V and 5 bases from J; bases unmatched to any gene: 6. The CDR3 DNA follows: TGTGCCAGCAGCTTAAGTAGCGGGGACAACGAGCAGTACTTC. Translated, it gives CASSLSSGDNEQYF.

This clone was detected only once. The chain employs TRBV4-1 and TRBJ1-5; the D gene is possibly TRBD1 (6 bases). The CDR3 is 16 amino acids. Germline CDR1 MGHRA, CDR2 YSYEKL. V gave up 1 base and J gave up 1 base, with 11 bases separating them. The CDR3 here is CASSQVNRESNQPQHF. CDR3 sequence (DNA): TGCGCCAGCAGCCAAGTGAACAGGGAAAGCAATCAGCCCCAGCATTTT.

Here the CDR3 DNA reads TGTGCCAGCAGCTATACCGACAGCTATGGCTACACCTTC. Protein sequence: CASSYTDSYGYTF. The gene calls are TRBV7-8 and TRBJ1-2; D possibly corresponds to TRBD1 (5 bases). CDR3 length: 13 residues. The V end was cut by 4 bases, the J end by 4 bases, with 10 bases between. Looked up from germline, CDR1 is SGHVS and CDR2 is FQNEAQ.

V is TRBV5-1 and J is TRBJ2-3; 14 bases match TRBD2. CDR1 is SGHRS, CDR2 YFSETQ, per germline. V dropped 4 bases and J dropped 5; count of bases not matched to a gene: 9. This CDR3 contains 17 residues. The CDR3 here is CASSGGLAGGRGDTQYF. The CDR3 bases are TGCGCCAGCAGCGGCGGACTAGCGGGGGGACGTGGAGATACGCAGTATTTT.

In the case of this clone: The same CDR3 can be traced to other DNA sequences in this sample. The rearrangement links TRBV9 to TRBJ1-4; D is uncertain. The CDR3 consists of 15 residues. Trimming removed 0 bases from V and 0 bases from J, with 6 bases in between. Per the germline V gene, CDR1 is SGDLS and CDR2 is YYNGEE. Here the CDR3 DNA reads TGTGCCAGCAGCGTAGGAGGAGCAACTAATGAAAAACTGTTTTTT. As protein: CASSVGGATNEKLFF.

CDR3 region: CASSRDRGQVAFF. The CDR3 DNA follows: TGTGCCAGCTCACGAGACAGGGGGCAGGTAGCTTTCTTT. This sequence joins TRBV18 and TRBJ1-1; the match to TRBD1 covers 10 bases. CDR1 and CDR2 (germline): KGHSH, LQKENI. The CDR3 is made up of 13 amino acids. With 4 bases clipped from V and 10 bases from J, the junction kept 6 bases outside the gene matches.

The J gene is TRBJ1-5, the V gene TRBV5-1; TRBD1 agrees at 8 bases. The J segment lost 7 bases and the V segment lost 4 bases, leaving 4 bases of the junction unmatched. CDR1 SGHRS and CDR2 YFSETQ come from the germline V gene. This CDR3 spans 13 amino acids. CDR3 bases: TGCGCCAGCAGCGAGGACAGGGACCAGCCCCAGCATTTT. Protein: CASSEDRDQPQHF.

The chain joins TRBV6-6 to TRBJ1-6; D might be TRBD1 (5 bases). This CDR3 is built from 14 residues. The germline CDR1 and CDR2 sequences are MNHNY and SVGAGI (reference sequence). Trimming stripped 10 bases from V and 6 bases from J, with 16 bases between. CDR3 nucleotide sequence: TGTGCCATCCGAGAGGACATGGGTAATTCACCCCTCCACTTT. This sequence encodes CAIREDMGNSPLHF.

The chain combines TRBV6-2 or TRBV6-3 with TRBJ2-5; maybe TRBD1 (6 bases). This CDR3 contains 15 residues. V lost 2 bases, J lost 2 bases, and 12 bases lay in between. In germline, CDR1 is MNHEY, CDR2 SVGEGT. The CDR3 DNA sequence: TGTGCCAGCAGTTACGGAGGACAGCTACAAGAGACCCAGTACTTC. Amino acid sequence: CASSYGGQLQETQYF.

CDR3 in DNA: TGTGCCAGCAGCCAAGATCGCCTAGCGGGGGGTGCAGAGACCCAGTACTTC. Its translation is CASSQDRLAGGAETQYF. This chain connects TRBV3-1 (or the pseudogene TRBV3-2) to TRBJ2-5, with 11 nucleotides matching TRBD2. In germline, CDR1 is LGHDT, CDR2 YNNKEL (reference sequence). The V segment lost 0 bases and the J segment 4 bases; nucleotides outside the gene matches: 7. The CDR3 runs to 17 residues.

The genes are TRBV7-3 and TRBJ2-1, with 11 nucleotides matching TRBD2. The trim removed 3 bases at V and 5 bases at J, leaving 6 bases unmatched. CDR3 length: 16 residues. CDR1 is SGHTA, CDR2 FQGTGA, per germline. CDR3 sequence (DNA): TGTGCCAGCAGCTTGGGGCCGGGACTAGCGGACAATGAGCAGTTCTTC. Its protein product is CASSLGPGLADNEQFF.